One sample yielded the 19 T cell receptor beta chains listed below, sequenced in a study of control samples from healthy donors and cancer patients. Repertoires were generated with immunoSEQ multiplex PCR, while TCRdb's copy carries only in-frame clones and drops some. The table records roughly 200,000 clones, roughly 91% of them present only once. The sample comprised blood. Receptors were obtained from a man younger than 30 in good health.

There are a few counts of this clone. The chain employs TRBV7-3 and TRBJ2-6; D is uncertain. The CDR3 runs to 16 residues. With 2 bases removed from V and 0 bases from J, the gap between germline ends came to 8 bases. CDR1 SGHTA and CDR2 FQGTGA come from the germline V gene. This CDR3 is CASSLLSGSGANVLTF. CDR3 bases: TGTGCCAGCAGCTTACTATCAGGCTCTGGGGCCAACGTCCTGACTTTC.

The gene calls are TRBV9 and TRBJ1-3; the match to TRBD1 covers 9 bases. Per germline, CDR1 SGDLS and CDR2 YYNGEE. The CDR3 contains 15 residues. The V segment lost 3 bases and the J segment 2 bases; nucleotides outside the gene matches: 3. In DNA, the CDR3 is TGTGCCAGCAGCGCGGGACAGGGAGCTGGAAACACCATATATTTT. Its translation: CASSAGQGAGNTIYF.

This sequence joins TRBV19 and TRBJ2-1; D is perhaps TRBD1 (5 bases). Germline CDR1 is LNHDA and CDR2 is SQIVND (reference sequence). V gave up 9 bases and J gave up 3 bases, with 24 bases separating them. This CDR3 contains 17 residues. Here the CDR3 DNA reads TGTGCCAGAAGGAGCCTTAAACAGGCCCTCGACTACAATGAGCAGTTCTTC. As protein: CARRSLKQALDYNEQFF.

The genes are TRBV19 and TRBJ2-3; 9 positions agree with TRBD1. Germline CDR1 and CDR2: LNHDA and SQIVND (reference sequence). The length of the CDR3 is 16 residues. Trimming cost V 6 bases and J 2 bases; bases outside gene matches: 9. The CDR3 bases are TGTGCCAGTAGGCGTCTGGGACAGGGCCCCACAGATACGCAGTATTTT. It codes for CASRRLGQGPTDTQYF.

The rearrangement joins TRBV2 to TRBJ1-2; D may be TRBD1 (5 bases). Trimming shortened V by 6 bases and J by 2 bases, and 13 bases separated the two germline ends. The CDR3 consists of 14 residues. Germline CDR1 reads SNHLY; CDR2 reads FYNNEI. Written as DNA, the CDR3 is TGTGCCAGCAGGGAGGGGACGGGAAACTATGGCTACACCTTC. Amino acid sequence: CASREGTGNYGYTF. The full variable domain, rest sourced from reference TRBV2 and TRBJ1-2, is EPEVTQTPSHQVTQMGQEVILRCVPISNHLYFYWYRQILGQKVEFLVSFYNNEISEKSEIFDDQFSVERPDGSNFTLKIRSTKLEDSAMYFCASREGTGNYGYTFGSGTRLTVV.

This sequence joins TRBV3-1 (or the pseudogene TRBV3-2) and TRBJ2-3, with no clear D. The germline gives CDR1 LGHDT, CDR2 YNNKEL (reference sequence). V was pared by 4 bases and J by 6 bases, with 8 bases between. The CDR3 has 12 amino acids. CDR3 sequence (DNA): TGTGCCAGCAGCCCCGTGGGGGATACGCAGTATTTT. Translated, it gives CASSPVGDTQYF.

The rearrangement uses TRBV5-6 and TRBJ2-7; 7 bases map to TRBD1. This CDR3 has 15 amino acids. Unmatched junction bases numbered 8, after V lost 5 bases and J lost 0 bases. CDR1 and CDR2 (germline): SGHDT, YYEEEE. The CDR3 nucleotides read TGTGCCAGCAGTAAGGGGGCGGGTGTCTCCTACGAGCAGTACTTC. Amino acid sequence: CASSKGAGVSYEQYF.

The chain couples TRBV6-5 to TRBJ2-5; D unresolved. V was shortened by 8 bases and J by 1 base, with 8 bases between the two germline ends. Looked up from germline, CDR1 is MNHEY and CDR2 is SVGAGI. The CDR3 has 12 amino acids. CDR3 DNA: TGTGCCAGCGGAAGGACCCAAGAGACCCAGTACTTC. Amino acids: CASGRTQETQYF.

The chain has TRBV4-2 and TRBJ1-1, with TRBD1 matching 11 bases. The CDR3 consists of 16 residues. Germline lookup yields CDR1 LGHNA and CDR2 YNFKEQ. J was trimmed by 4 bases and V by 3 bases; bases with no gene match: 7. The CDR3 sequence: CASSQDRGRLSTEAFF. Written as DNA, the CDR3 is TGTGCCAGCAGCCAGGACAGGGGGCGTTTGAGCACTGAAGCTTTCTTT.

V is TRBV18 and J is TRBJ2-3; D is uncertain. In germline, CDR1 is KGHSH, CDR2 LQKENI. The V gene lost 1 base and the J gene lost 0 bases, with 14 bases spanning the gap. The CDR3 sequence is 17 residues long. The CDR3 DNA reads TGTGCCAGCTCACCACAGAAGAACAGCCCTAGCACAGATACGCAGTATTTT. Protein: CASSPQKNSPSTDTQYF.

The V gene is TRBV10-1, the J gene TRBJ2-3; 15 bases map to TRBD2. The V gene's germline CDR1 is WNHNN and CDR2 SYGVQD (reference sequence). The junction had 8 bases not matched to a gene; V was cut back by 8 bases and J by 2 bases. The CDR3 has 17 amino acids. The CDR3 loop is CASLGLAGGRNTDTQYF. The CDR3 DNA reads as TGCGCCAGCTTGGGACTAGCGGGGGGTCGAAACACAGATACGCAGTATTTT.

This chain joins TRBV7-3 and TRBJ1-1, with TRBD1 matching over 8 bases. Germline CDR1 reads SGHTA; CDR2 reads FQGTGA. This CDR3 comprises 13 residues. J gave up 4 bases and V 2 bases, and 0 bases lay outside the gene matches. CDR3 in DNA: TGTGCCAGCAGCTTACAGGGGGCCACTGAAGCTTTCTTT. It yields the protein CASSLQGATEAFF.

The chain has TRBV9 and TRBJ1-6, with D tentatively TRBD1 (5 bases). The germline V and J ends were trimmed by 0 bases and 10 bases, with 11 bases remaining between them. The germline V gene has CDR1 SGDLS and CDR2 YYNGEE. This CDR3 has 14 amino acids. For the CDR3, the DNA is TGTGCCAGCAGCGTAGATGCCAGGGAATCACCCCTCCACTTT. Protein sequence: CASSVDARESPLHF.

V is TRBV3-1 (or the pseudogene TRBV3-2) and J is TRBJ1-6; D is unresolved. The CDR3 runs to 15 residues. Germline lookup yields CDR1 LGHDT and CDR2 YNNKEL (reference sequence). V was shortened by 5 bases and J by 12 bases, with 20 bases between the two germline ends. The CDR3 DNA reads as TGTGCCAGCAGCTACCGGGGTCAAATATATGGACCCCTCCACTTT. Encoded protein: CASSYRGQIYGPLHF.

V is TRBV7-2 and J is TRBJ1-6; D may be TRBD1 (6 bases). CDR3 length: 16 amino acids. Germline values: CDR1 SGHTA, CDR2 FQGNSA. V lost 6 bases and J lost 0, with 12 bases in between. CDR3 sequence reads: CASSSGVSSYNSPLHF. The CDR3 DNA reads TGTGCCAGCAGTTCAGGGGTTAGCTCCTATAATTCACCCCTCCACTTT.

V usage is TRBV5-6 and J usage is TRBJ2-7; 8 bases line up with TRBD1. Looked up from germline, CDR1 is SGHDT and CDR2 is YYEEEE. This CDR3 region has 15 residues. With V trimmed by 9 bases and J by 2 bases, 13 bases remained unmatched. CDR3 sequence: CATQNLRTGTYEQYF. The CDR3 DNA reads as TGTGCCACCCAAAATTTACGGACAGGGACCTACGAGCAGTACTTC.

The J gene is TRBJ2-3, the V gene TRBV4-1; possibly TRBD2 for D (6 bases). The CDR3 length is 15 residues. CDR1 is MGHRA and CDR2 is YSYEKL in the germline V gene. The V end lost 1 base, the J end lost 2 bases, and 10 bases lay between the germline ends. The CDR3 DNA follows: TGCGCCAGCAGCCAAGGTTGGGACTTCACAGATACGCAGTATTTT. Translating it yields CASSQGWDFTDTQYF.

The rearrangement links TRBV6-1 to TRBJ1-4; no reliable D call. Germline V gives CDR1 MNHNS, CDR2 SASEGT. Deletions cut 3 bases from V and 5 bases from J, with 19 bases between. The CDR3 covers 17 residues. The CDR3 is CASSEPGGRSLNEKLFF. The DNA of the CDR3 is TGTGCCAGCAGTGAGCCGGGCGGGAGATCCCTGAATGAAAAACTGTTTTTT.

V gene TRBV5-1 combines with J gene TRBJ1-1; maybe TRBD1 (5 bases). The V gene's germline CDR1 is SGHRS and CDR2 YFSETQ. This CDR3 comprises 15 residues. The V end lost 1 base, the J end lost 4 bases, and 14 bases lay between the germline ends. The chain's CDR3 is CASSLRGAVATEAFF. DNA of the CDR3: TGCGCCAGCAGCTTGCGAGGGGCGGTGGCCACTGAAGCTTTCTTT.